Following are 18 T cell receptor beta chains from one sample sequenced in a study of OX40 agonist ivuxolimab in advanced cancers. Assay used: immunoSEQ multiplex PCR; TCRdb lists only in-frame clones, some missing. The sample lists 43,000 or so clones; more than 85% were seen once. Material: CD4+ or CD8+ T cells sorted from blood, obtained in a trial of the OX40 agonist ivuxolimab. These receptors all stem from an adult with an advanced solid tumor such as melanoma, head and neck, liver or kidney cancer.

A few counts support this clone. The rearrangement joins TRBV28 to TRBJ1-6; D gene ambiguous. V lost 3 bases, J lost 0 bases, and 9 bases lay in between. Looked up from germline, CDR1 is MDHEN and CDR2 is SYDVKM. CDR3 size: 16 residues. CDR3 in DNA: TGTGCCAGCAGTTTCCTTCTCAGCTCCTATAATTCACCCCTCCACTTT. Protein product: CASSFLLSSYNSPLHF.

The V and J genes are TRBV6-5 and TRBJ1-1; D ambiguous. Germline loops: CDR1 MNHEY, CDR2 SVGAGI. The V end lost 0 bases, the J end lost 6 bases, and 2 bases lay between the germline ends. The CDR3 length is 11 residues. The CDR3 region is CASSYSSEAFF. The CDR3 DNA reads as TGTGCCAGCAGTTACTCATCTGAAGCTTTCTTT.

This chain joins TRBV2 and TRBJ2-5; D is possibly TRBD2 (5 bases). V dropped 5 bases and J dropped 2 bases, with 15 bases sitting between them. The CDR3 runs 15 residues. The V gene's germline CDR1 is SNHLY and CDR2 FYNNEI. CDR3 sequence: CASSPEGSPQETQYF. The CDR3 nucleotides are TGTGCCAGCAGTCCAGAAGGGAGCCCTCAAGAGACCCAGTACTTC.

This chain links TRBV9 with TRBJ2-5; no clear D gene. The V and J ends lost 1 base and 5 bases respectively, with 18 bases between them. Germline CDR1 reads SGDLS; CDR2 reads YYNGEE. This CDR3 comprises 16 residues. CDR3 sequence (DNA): TGTGCCAGCAGCGTACCGGACCGTCCCGGGCGGGAGACCCAGTACTTC. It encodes CASSVPDRPGRETQYF.

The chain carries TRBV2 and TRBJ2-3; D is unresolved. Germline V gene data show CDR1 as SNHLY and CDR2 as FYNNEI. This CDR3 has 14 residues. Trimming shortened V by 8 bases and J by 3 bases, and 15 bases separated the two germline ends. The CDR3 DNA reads TGTGCCAGCCTTGACCAGAGTGAGACAGATACGCAGTATTTT. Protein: CASLDQSETDTQYF.

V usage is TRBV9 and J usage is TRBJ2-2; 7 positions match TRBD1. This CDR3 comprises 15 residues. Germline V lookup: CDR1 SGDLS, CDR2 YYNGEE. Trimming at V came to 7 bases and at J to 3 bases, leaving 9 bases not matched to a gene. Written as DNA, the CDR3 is TGTGCCAGCGCTCTCCGGGACAGATACACCGGGGAGCTGTTTTTT. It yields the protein CASALRDRYTGELFF.

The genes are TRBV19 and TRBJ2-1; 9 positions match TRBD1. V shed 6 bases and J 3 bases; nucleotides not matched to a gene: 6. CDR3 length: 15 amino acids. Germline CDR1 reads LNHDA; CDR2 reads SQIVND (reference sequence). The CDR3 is CASRKTGGGYNEQFF. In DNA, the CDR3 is TGTGCCAGTAGAAAAACAGGGGGCGGCTACAATGAGCAGTTCTTC.

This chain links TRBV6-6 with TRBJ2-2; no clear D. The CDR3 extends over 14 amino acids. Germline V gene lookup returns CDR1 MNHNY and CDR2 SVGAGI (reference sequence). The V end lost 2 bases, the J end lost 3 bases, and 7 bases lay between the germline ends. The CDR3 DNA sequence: TGTGCCAGCAGTTACGGGTCCTACACCGGGGAGCTGTTTTTT. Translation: CASSYGSYTGELFF.

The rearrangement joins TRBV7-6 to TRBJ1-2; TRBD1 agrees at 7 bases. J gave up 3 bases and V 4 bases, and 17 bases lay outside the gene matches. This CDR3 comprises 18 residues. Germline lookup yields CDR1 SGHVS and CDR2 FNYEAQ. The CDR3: CASSSHLGTALLDYGYTF. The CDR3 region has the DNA TGTGCCAGCAGCTCCCATCTAGGGACAGCCCTTCTCGACTATGGCTACACCTTC.

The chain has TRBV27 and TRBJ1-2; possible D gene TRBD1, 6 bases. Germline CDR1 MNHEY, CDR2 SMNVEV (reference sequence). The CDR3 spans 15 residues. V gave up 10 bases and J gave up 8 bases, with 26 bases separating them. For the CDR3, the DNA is TGTGCCACCGCAGCGGGGGCGCTTAACTATTACGGCTACACCTTC. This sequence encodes CATAAGALNYYGYTF.

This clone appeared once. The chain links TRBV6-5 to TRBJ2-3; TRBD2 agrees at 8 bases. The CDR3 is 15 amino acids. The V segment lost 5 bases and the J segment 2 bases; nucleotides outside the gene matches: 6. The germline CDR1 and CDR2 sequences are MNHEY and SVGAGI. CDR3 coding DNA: TGTGCCAGCAGTACTAGCGGAACATACACAGATACGCAGTATTTT. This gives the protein CASSTSGTYTDTQYF.

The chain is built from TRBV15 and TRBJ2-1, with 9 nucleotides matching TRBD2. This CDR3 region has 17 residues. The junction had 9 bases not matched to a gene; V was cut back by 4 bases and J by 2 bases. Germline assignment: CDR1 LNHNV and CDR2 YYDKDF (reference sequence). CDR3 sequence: CATSTAGGGAPYNEQFF. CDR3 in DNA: TGTGCCACCAGCACCGCGGGGGGGGGAGCACCCTACAATGAGCAGTTCTTC.

This CDR3 reads CASNLGAGGNTEAFF. CDR3 bases: TGCGCCAGCAACTTAGGGGCGGGAGGAAACACTGAAGCTTTCTTT. The chain uses TRBV5-1 and TRBJ1-1; a weak D match, TRBD1 (5 bases). CDR3 length equals 15 residues. The V gene's germline CDR1 is SGHRS and CDR2 YFSETQ. Trimming took off 6 bases at V and 2 bases at J, with 17 bases between the two ends.

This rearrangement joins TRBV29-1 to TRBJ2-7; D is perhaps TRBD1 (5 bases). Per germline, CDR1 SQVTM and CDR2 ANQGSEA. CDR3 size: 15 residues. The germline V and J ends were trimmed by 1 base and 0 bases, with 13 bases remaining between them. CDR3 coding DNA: TGCAGCGTTGAAGTTGGTCAGGGTCTCTCCTACGAGCAGTACTTC. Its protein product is CSVEVGQGLSYEQYF.

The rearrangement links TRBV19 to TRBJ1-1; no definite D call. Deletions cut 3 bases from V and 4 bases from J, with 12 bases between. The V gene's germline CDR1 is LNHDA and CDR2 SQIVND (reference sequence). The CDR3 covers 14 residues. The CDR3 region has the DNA TGTGCCAGTAGTATGTTGGGGAGTGCCACTGAAGCTTTCTTT. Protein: CASSMLGSATEAFF.

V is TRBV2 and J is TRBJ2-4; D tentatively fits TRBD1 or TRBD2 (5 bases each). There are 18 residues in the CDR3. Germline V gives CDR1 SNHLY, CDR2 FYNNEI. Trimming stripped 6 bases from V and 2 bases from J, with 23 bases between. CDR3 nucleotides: TGTGCCAGCAGACGAACCGAGGGGACGACGCTAACCAAAAACATTCAGTACTTC. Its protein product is CASRRTEGTTLTKNIQYF.

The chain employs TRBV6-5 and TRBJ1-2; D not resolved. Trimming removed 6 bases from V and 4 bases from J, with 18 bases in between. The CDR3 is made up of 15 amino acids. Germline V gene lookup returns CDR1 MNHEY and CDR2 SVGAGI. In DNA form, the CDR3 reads TGTGCCAGCAGACGGGTTGGGGAGCTAGGCTATGGCTACACCTTC. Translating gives CASRRVGELGYGYTF.

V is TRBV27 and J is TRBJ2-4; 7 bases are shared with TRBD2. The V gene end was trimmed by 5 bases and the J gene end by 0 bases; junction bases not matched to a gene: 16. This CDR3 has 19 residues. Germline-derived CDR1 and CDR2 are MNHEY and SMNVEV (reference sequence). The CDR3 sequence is CASSIAGSQMDLAKNIQYF. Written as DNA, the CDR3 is TGTGCCAGCAGTATAGCGGGCAGCCAAATGGACCTAGCCAAAAACATTCAGTACTTC.